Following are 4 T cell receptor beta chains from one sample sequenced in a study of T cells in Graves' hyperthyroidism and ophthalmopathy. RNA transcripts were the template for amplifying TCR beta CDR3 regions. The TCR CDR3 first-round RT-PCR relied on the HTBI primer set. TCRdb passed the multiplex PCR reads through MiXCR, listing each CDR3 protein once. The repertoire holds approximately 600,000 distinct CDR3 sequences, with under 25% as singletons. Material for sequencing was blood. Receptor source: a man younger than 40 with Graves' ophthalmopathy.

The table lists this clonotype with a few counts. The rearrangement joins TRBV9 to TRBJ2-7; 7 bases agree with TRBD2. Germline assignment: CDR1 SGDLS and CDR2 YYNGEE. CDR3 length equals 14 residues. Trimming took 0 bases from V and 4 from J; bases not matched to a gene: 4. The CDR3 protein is CASSVGREKYEQYF. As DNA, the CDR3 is TGTGCCAGCAGCGTAGGGCGGGAGAAGTACGAGCAGTACTTC.

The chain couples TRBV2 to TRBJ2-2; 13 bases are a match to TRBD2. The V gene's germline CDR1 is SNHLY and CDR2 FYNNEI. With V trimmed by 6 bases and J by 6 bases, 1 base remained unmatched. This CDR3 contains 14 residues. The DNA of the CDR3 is TGTGCCAGCAGAGGACTAGCGGGAGCCGGGGAGCTGTTTTTT. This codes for CASRGLAGAGELFF.

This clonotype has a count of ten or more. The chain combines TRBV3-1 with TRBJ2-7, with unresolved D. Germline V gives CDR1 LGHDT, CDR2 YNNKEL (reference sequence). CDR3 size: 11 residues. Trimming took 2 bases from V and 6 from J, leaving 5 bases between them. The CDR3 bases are TGTGCCAGCAGCCAACGAGCCGAGCAGTACTTC. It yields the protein CASSQRAEQYF.

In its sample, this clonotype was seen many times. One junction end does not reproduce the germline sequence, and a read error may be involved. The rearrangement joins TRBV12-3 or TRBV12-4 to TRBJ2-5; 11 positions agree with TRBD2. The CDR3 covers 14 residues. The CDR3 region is CASSLAGGQETQYF. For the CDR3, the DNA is TGTGCCAGCAGCTTAGCGGGAGGGCAAGAGACCCAGTACTTC.